The clone carrying this TCR beta chain turned up a few times. Antigen specificity is unknown. Germline values: CDR1 SGHTA, CDR2 FQGNSA. This CDR3 spans 13 amino acids. The V gene lost 11 bases and the J gene lost 4 bases, with 17 bases spanning the gap. This record comes from a study of cytomegalovirus exposure and HLA in healthy donors. General study results and limits: Upon later analysis, TCR association rates were observed to vary by HLA locus, being highest for DRB1 and lowest for HLA-C.

The PCR had 60 Vbeta and 13 Jbeta primers. Here immunoSEQ multiplex PCR was the method, and the copy in TCRdb shows in-frame clones only, minus some. The sample contains 130,000 to 150,000 clones, around 10% of which appear only once. Donors were ostensibly healthy at sampling, although undocumented immune exposures were probable. The TCR sequence derives from a male donor in good health and CMV-seronegative. The rearrangement uses TRBV7-2 and TRBJ1-2; TRBD1 is a possible D gene (6 bases). The specimen was PBMCs. CDR3 loop: CAGPGVRGYGYTF. CDR3 sequence (DNA): TGTGCCGGCCCAGGGGTGAGGGGCTATGGCTACACCTTC.